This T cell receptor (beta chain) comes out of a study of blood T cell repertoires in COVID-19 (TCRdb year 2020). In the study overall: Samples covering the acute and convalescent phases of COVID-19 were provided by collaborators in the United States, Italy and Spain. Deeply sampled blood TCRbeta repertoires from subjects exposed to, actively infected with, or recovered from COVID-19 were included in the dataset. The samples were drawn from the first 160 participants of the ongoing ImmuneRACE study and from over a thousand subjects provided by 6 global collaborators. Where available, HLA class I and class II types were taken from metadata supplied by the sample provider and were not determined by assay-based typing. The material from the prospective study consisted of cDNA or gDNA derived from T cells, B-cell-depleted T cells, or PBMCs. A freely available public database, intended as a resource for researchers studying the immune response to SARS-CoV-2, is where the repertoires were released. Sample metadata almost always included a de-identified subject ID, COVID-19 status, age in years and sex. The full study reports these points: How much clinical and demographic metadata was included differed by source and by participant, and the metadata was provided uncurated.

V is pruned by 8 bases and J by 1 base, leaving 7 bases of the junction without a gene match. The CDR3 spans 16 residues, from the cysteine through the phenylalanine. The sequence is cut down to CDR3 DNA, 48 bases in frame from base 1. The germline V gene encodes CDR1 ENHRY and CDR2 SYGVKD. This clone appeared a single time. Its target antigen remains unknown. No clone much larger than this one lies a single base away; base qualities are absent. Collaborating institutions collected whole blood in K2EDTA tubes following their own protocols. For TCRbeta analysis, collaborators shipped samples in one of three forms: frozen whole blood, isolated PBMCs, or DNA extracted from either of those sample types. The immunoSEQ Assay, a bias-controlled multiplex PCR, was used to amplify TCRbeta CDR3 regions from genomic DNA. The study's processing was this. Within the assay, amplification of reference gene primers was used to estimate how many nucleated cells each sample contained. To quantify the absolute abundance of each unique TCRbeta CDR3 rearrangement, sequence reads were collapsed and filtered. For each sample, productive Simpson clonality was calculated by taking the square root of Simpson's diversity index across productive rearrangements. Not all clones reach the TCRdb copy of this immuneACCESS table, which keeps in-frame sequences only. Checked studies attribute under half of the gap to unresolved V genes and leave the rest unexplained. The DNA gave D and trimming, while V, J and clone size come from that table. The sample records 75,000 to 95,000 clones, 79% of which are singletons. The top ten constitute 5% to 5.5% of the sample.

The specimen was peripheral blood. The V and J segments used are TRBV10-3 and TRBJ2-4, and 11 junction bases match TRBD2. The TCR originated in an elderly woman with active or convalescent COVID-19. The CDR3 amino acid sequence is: CAIGATSGTAKNIQYF. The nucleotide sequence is TGTGCCATCGGGGCGACTAGCGGGACTGCCAAAAACATTCAGTACTTC.